This entry lists 17 T cell receptor beta chains sequenced from one sample in a study of T cell responses to AZD1222 COVID-19 vaccine. This table comes from immunoSEQ multiplex PCR, and its TCRdb copy is limited to in-frame clones, with some not included. The sample holds 150,000 to 200,000 clones, 87% seen once. The sample in question was peripheral blood, obtained on day 0 of MenACWY control vaccination. These TCRs come from an adult in good health.

The V and J genes are TRBV21-1 and TRBJ1-1. TRBV21-1 is a pseudogene locus. The CDR3 extends over 14 amino acids. CDR3 in amino acids: CASSTRGGYTEAFF. In DNA, the CDR3 is TGTGCCAGCAGCACCCGGGGGGGGTACACTGAAGCTTTCTTT.

The chain links TRBV30 to TRBJ2-5; 10 bases agree with TRBD2. CDR3 size: 14 residues. Germline V CDR1 and CDR2: GTSNPN, SVGIG (reference sequence). Unmatched junction bases numbered 2, after V lost 0 bases and J lost 4 bases. The CDR3 region is CAWSVLAGRETQYF. The CDR3 coding sequence is TGTGCCTGGAGTGTACTAGCGGGAAGAGAGACCCAGTACTTC.

This rearrangement joins TRBV5-4 to TRBJ1-3, with D unclear. Germline CDR1 SGHNT, CDR2 YYREEE (reference sequence). The V end was cut by 3 bases, the J end by 2 bases, with 9 bases between. The CDR3 runs to 14 residues. The CDR3 is CASSSWGPGNTIYF. The CDR3 DNA follows: TGTGCCAGCAGCTCCTGGGGTCCTGGAAACACCATATATTTT.

The CDR3 coding sequence is TGTGCCAGCAGCTCGGACAACCATCCTTCCTACGAGCAGTACTTC. Residues: CASSSDNHPSYEQYF. This rearrangement joins TRBV5-6 to TRBJ2-7; maybe TRBD1 (5 bases). This CDR3 has 15 residues. The germline CDR1 and CDR2 sequences are SGHDT and YYEEEE. The ends were cut back, 3 bases at V and 1 base at J, with 14 bases in the middle.

V and J are TRBV7-8 and TRBJ1-6; D is uncertain. CDR3 length equals 17 residues. V was shortened by 3 bases and J by 1 base, with 13 bases between the two germline ends. Germline CDR1 SGHVS, CDR2 FQNEAQ. The CDR3 region is CASSLAKQRSYNSPLHF. As DNA, the CDR3 is TGTGCCAGCAGCTTGGCCAAGCAGAGGTCCTATAATTCACCCCTCCACTTT. The whole variable domain, filled in from reference TRBV7-8 and TRBJ1-6, reads GAGVSQSPRYKVAKRGQDVALRCDPISGHVSLFWYQQALGQGPEFLTYFQNEAQLDKSGLPSDRFFAERPEGSVSTLKIQRTQQEDSAVYLCASSLAKQRSYNSPLHFGNGTRLTVT.

The rearrangement uses TRBV9 and TRBJ2-3; D gene unclear. Germline values: CDR1 SGDLS, CDR2 YYNGEE. Trimming cost V 2 bases and J 2 bases, with 3 bases left between them. The CDR3 spans 12 residues. CDR3 residues: CASSVFTDTQYF. The CDR3 nucleotides read TGTGCCAGCAGCGTTTTCACAGATACGCAGTATTTT.

The rearrangement uses TRBV9 and TRBJ2-7; D may match TRBD1 or TRBD2 (6 bases each). Germline CDR1 is SGDLS and CDR2 is YYNGEE. The germline V and J ends were trimmed by 1 base and 3 bases, with 17 bases remaining between them. The CDR3 runs to 16 residues. DNA for the CDR3: TGTGCCAGCAGCGTAAGGGGGGACACAAATTACTACGAGCAGTACTTC. Its protein product is CASSVRGDTNYYEQYF.

This clone was counted a single time. The gene calls are TRBV29-1 and TRBJ2-7; possibly TRBD1 for D (6 bases). This CDR3 comprises 15 residues. Trimming took 1 base from V and 7 from J, leaving 20 bases between them. CDR1 and CDR2 (germline): SQVTM, ANQGSEA. The CDR3 protein is CSVEGTPRGSSEQYF. The CDR3 DNA reads as TGCAGCGTTGAAGGGACCCCAAGGGGGTCAAGTGAGCAGTACTTC.

CDR3 amino acids: CASSLGTSTETQYF. Written as DNA, the CDR3 is TGTGCCAGCAGTTTAGGGACTAGTACGGAGACCCAGTACTTC. The chain uses TRBV27 and TRBJ2-5; 8 nucleotides agree with TRBD2. The CDR3 covers 14 residues. CDR1 is MNHEY and CDR2 is SMNVEV in the germline V gene (reference sequence). With V trimmed by 2 bases and J by 5 bases, 4 bases remained unmatched.

The CDR3 loop is CSVEETGAGGYTF. CDR3 bases: TGCAGCGTTGAAGAGACCGGGGCGGGAGGCTACACCTTC. The chain employs TRBV29-1 and TRBJ1-2; D possibly corresponds to TRBD1 (5 bases). V was pared by 0 bases and J by 8 bases, with 13 bases between. This CDR3 region has 13 residues. The V gene's germline CDR1 is SQVTM and CDR2 ANQGSEA.

About this clone itself: The junction departs from germline at one end; a sequencing error may be responsible. The V gene is TRBV28, the J gene TRBJ1-6; TRBD1 might be the D (6 bases). Germline V lookup: CDR1 MDHEN, CDR2 SYDVKM. CDR3 length: 12 amino acids. The CDR3 here is CASSLSRTASNF. In nucleotides, the CDR3 is TGTGCCAGCAGTTTATCGCGGACAGCCAGTAACTTT. The full variable domain, with the rest looked up from reference TRBV28 and TRBJ1-6, is DVKVTQSSRYLVKRTGEKVFLECVQDMDHENMFWYRQDPGLGLRLIYFSYDVKMKEKGDIPEGYSVSREKKERFSLILESASTNQTSMYLCASSLSRTASNFGNGTRLTVT.

This clone was picked up a small number of times. The V call is TRBV5-5, the J call TRBJ1-3; D uncertain. Trimming removed 0 bases at V and 5 bases at J, with 12 bases between. Germline CDR1 SGHKS, CDR2 YYEKEE (reference sequence). CDR3 length: 15 amino acids. The CDR3 loop is CASSLEGTLRNTIYF. DNA of the CDR3: TGTGCCAGCAGCTTGGAGGGCACCCTTCGAAACACCATATATTTT.

This rearrangement joins TRBV9 to TRBJ2-7; D not certain. V was clipped by 1 base and J by 3 bases, with 11 bases between them. The germline gives CDR1 SGDLS, CDR2 YYNGEE. CDR3 size: 14 residues. The CDR3 coding sequence is TGTGCCAGCAGCGTAAACAGTCTCGGCTACGAGCAGTACTTC. Translating it yields CASSVNSLGYEQYF.

This clone was recorded once. This chain joins TRBV28 and TRBJ2-3; D unclear. This CDR3 is 13 amino acids long. CDR1 is MDHEN and CDR2 is SYDVKM in the germline V gene. Trimming took off 6 bases at V and 3 bases at J, with 10 bases between the two ends. In DNA form, the CDR3 reads TGTGCCAGCAGCTCCCGGCCGACAGATACGCAGTATTTT. This translates into CASSSRPTDTQYF.

The chain links TRBV9 to TRBJ1-1; TRBD1 might be the D (5 bases). The CDR3 totals 15 residues. Germline lookup yields CDR1 SGDLS and CDR2 YYNGEE. Trimming removed 1 base at V and 1 base at J, with 11 bases between. CDR3 sequence: CASSVLGTGNTEAFF. DNA of the CDR3: TGTGCCAGCAGCGTATTAGGCACAGGGAACACTGAAGCTTTCTTT.

The genes are TRBV18 and TRBJ1-3; 7 positions agree with TRBD1. The V gene's germline CDR1 is KGHSH and CDR2 LQKENI. The CDR3 is 17 amino acids. Trimming cost V 4 bases and J 2 bases; bases outside gene matches: 11. CDR3 in DNA: TGTGCCAGCTCACTGACTGCACAGGGGAGGACTGGAAACACCATATATTTT. Translation: CASSLTAQGRTGNTIYF.

The chain carries TRBV5-6 and TRBJ2-7; D not resolved. The V end lost 5 bases, the J end lost 0 bases, and 9 bases lay between the germline ends. The CDR3 consists of 13 residues. From germline, CDR1 is SGHDT and CDR2 YYEEEE. The CDR3 DNA reads TGTGCCAGCAGGACTCTTAGCTCCTACGAGCAGTACTTC. Residues: CASRTLSSYEQYF.